The 30 T cell receptor beta chains listed next were all sequenced from one sample in a study of blood T cell repertoires in COVID-19. This table comes from immunoSEQ multiplex PCR, and its TCRdb copy is limited to in-frame clones, with some not included. The sample contains fewer than 200,000 clones, around 67% of which appear only once. Specimen: peripheral blood. Receptor source: a woman older than 75 with acute or convalescent COVID-19.

This chain joins TRBV11-2 and TRBJ2-7; maybe TRBD1 (5 bases). CDR3 length: 14 residues. Per the germline V gene, CDR1 is SGHAT and CDR2 is FQNNGV. Deletions cut 5 bases from V and 0 bases from J, with 11 bases between. This CDR3 is CASSLDRHSYEQYF. For the CDR3, the DNA is TGTGCCAGCAGCCTTGACAGACACTCCTACGAGCAGTACTTC.

V and J are TRBV28 and TRBJ1-1, with D maybe TRBD1 (6 bases). Between the trimmed V and J ends, which lost 5 bases and 0 bases, there was a span of 13 bases. The CDR3 length is 15 residues. Germline lookup yields CDR1 MDHEN and CDR2 SYDVKM. CDR3 amino acids: CASSPTGSVNTEAFF. The CDR3 DNA is TGTGCCAGCAGTCCCACAGGGTCGGTGAACACTGAAGCTTTCTTT.

The J gene is TRBJ2-3, the V gene TRBV7-8; 12 bases line up with TRBD2. The V and J ends lost 2 bases and 7 bases, in that order; junction bases with no gene match: 10. This CDR3 spans 17 amino acids. CDR1 and CDR2 from the germline V gene are SGHVS and FQNEAQ. CDR3: CASSLFRLAGAVNTQYF. CDR3 nucleotide sequence: TGTGCCAGCAGCTTATTCCGACTAGCGGGAGCTGTAAATACGCAGTATTTT.

The V and J genes are TRBV30 and TRBJ1-3, with D maybe TRBD1 (5 bases). Germline CDR1 is GTSNPN and CDR2 is SVGIG (reference sequence). There are 12 residues in the CDR3. Trimming cost V 3 bases and J 6 bases, with 9 bases left between them. This chain's CDR3 is CAWRGLSNTIYF. The CDR3 bases are TGTGCCTGGAGGGGGCTCTCAAACACCATATATTTT. The whole variable domain, remainder taken from reference TRBV30 and TRBJ1-3, is SQTIHQWPATLVQPVGSPLSLECTVEGTSNPNLYWYRQAAGRGLQLLFYSVGIGQISSEVPQNLSASRPQDRQFILSSKKLLLSDSGFYLCAWRGLSNTIYFGEGSWLTVV.

The chain couples TRBV11-2 to TRBJ1-2; TRBD1 agrees at 11 bases. With V trimmed by 4 bases and J by 5 bases, 9 bases remained unmatched. This CDR3 is 16 amino acids long. The germline V gene encodes CDR1 SGHAT and CDR2 FQNNGV. The CDR3 loop reads CASSSPKGQGVYGYTF. The DNA for the CDR3 is TGTGCCAGCAGCTCGCCTAAGGGACAGGGGGTTTATGGCTACACCTTC.

The rearrangement links TRBV7-3 to TRBJ2-1; 9 nucleotides agree with TRBD2. The germline V gene encodes CDR1 SGHTA and CDR2 FQGTGA. The CDR3 is 15 residues long. V shed 5 bases and J 6 bases; nucleotides not matched to a gene: 8. The CDR3 loop is CASSVSGSGGNEQFF. The CDR3 DNA is TGTGCCAGCAGCGTTAGCGGGAGTGGTGGCAATGAGCAGTTCTTC.

This clone was seen more than once but under ten times. The chain couples TRBV11-3 to TRBJ2-2; the match to TRBD2 covers 9 bases. This CDR3 spans 16 amino acids. Unmatched junction bases numbered 8, after V lost 1 base and J lost 8 bases. Looked up from germline, CDR1 is SGHNT and CDR2 is YENEEA. CDR3 residues: CASSLGDSGSTGELFF. For the CDR3, the DNA is TGTGCCAGCAGCTTAGGTGATAGCGGGAGCACTGGGGAGCTGTTTTTT.

This chain joins TRBV30 and TRBJ1-1; a weak D match, TRBD1 (6 bases). Trimming pared 3 bases from V and 7 bases from J, leaving 12 bases between. The CDR3 totals 12 residues. Germline assignment: CDR1 GTSNPN and CDR2 SVGIG (reference sequence). CDR3 loop: CAWSKTGSEAFF. CDR3 DNA sequence: TGTGCCTGGAGCAAAACAGGGAGTGAAGCTTTCTTT.

This clone was seen more than once but under ten times. The chain recombines TRBV12-3 or TRBV12-4 with TRBJ2-7; 10 bases agree with TRBD1. J was trimmed by 3 bases and V by 6 bases; bases with no gene match: 2. There are 13 residues in the CDR3. CDR3 DNA: TGTGCCAGCAGGCGGACAGGGGGCTACGAGCAGTACTTC. Its translation is CASRRTGGYEQYF.

The count of this clone is one. V and J are TRBV10-3 and TRBJ2-5; possibly TRBD2 for D (6 bases). Trimming removed 4 bases from V and 0 bases from J, with 9 bases in between. The V gene's germline CDR1 is ENHRY and CDR2 SYGVKD. The CDR3 runs to 14 residues. CDR3 protein: CAISAGGDQETQYF. The DNA for the CDR3 is TGTGCCATCAGTGCCGGCGGGGACCAAGAGACCCAGTACTTC.

The CDR3 spells CASSSAAGLNSEQFF. The CDR3 nucleotides are TGTGCCAGCAGTTCAGCAGCGGGACTTAACTCGGAGCAGTTCTTC. The chain joins TRBV28 to TRBJ2-1, with TRBD2 matching 7 bases. This CDR3 contains 15 residues. After removal of 4 bases from V and 10 bases from J, the junction contained 13 bases not matched to a gene. In germline, CDR1 is MDHEN, CDR2 SYDVKM.

The rearrangement links TRBV7-6 to TRBJ2-7, with D possibly TRBD1 on 5 matching bases. The V gene's germline CDR1 is SGHVS and CDR2 FNYEAQ. Trimming cost V 5 bases and J 0 bases, with 11 bases left between them. This CDR3 contains 14 residues. CDR3 sequence: CASSPDTYSYEQYF. DNA of the CDR3: TGTGCCAGCAGCCCGGACACGTACTCCTACGAGCAGTACTTC.

CDR3 sequence: CASSGWDRTKNIQYF. The CDR3, as DNA: TGTGCCAGCAGTGGGTGGGACAGGACCAAAAACATTCAGTACTTC. The gene calls are TRBV25-1 and TRBJ2-4; 8 bases agree with TRBD1. Per the germline V gene, CDR1 is MGHDK and CDR2 is SYGVNS. The CDR3 has 15 amino acids. V lost 4 bases and J lost 2; bases outside the gene matches: 4. Looking up the rest from reference TRBV25-1 and TRBJ2-4 gives the full variable domain: EADIYQTPRYLVIGTGKKITLECSQTMGHDKMYWYQQDPGMELHLIHYSYGVNSTEKGDLSSESTVSRIRTEHFPLTLESARPSHTSQYLCASSGWDRTKNIQYFGAGTRLSVL.

The V gene is TRBV5-6, the J gene TRBJ1-6; 7 nucleotides agree with TRBD1. CDR3 length: 15 amino acids. The junction had 7 bases not matched to a gene; V was cut back by 4 bases and J by 6 bases. The V gene's germline CDR1 is SGHDT and CDR2 YYEEEE. The CDR3 loop reads CASSMSRDSNSPLHF. CDR3 DNA sequence: TGTGCCAGCAGCATGTCCCGGGACAGTAATTCACCCCTCCACTTT. Filled out from reference TRBV5-6 and TRBJ1-6, the complete variable domain reads DAGVTQSPTHLIKTRGQQVTLRCSPKSGHDTVSWYQQALGQGPQFIFQYYEEEERQRGNFPDRFSGHQFPNYSSELNVNALLLGDSALYLCASSMSRDSNSPLHFGNGTRLTVT.

This sequence joins TRBV6-5 and TRBJ2-3; D possibly corresponds to TRBD1 (5 bases). The CDR3 has 12 residues. Trimming left V 6 bases short and J 2 bases short, with 6 bases between. Per the germline V gene, CDR1 is MNHEY and CDR2 is SVGAGI. The CDR3 loop reads CASRDTTDTQYF. CDR3 DNA: TGTGCCAGCAGGGACACCACAGATACGCAGTATTTT.

The gene calls are TRBV19 and TRBJ2-7; TRBD2 agrees at 7 bases. This CDR3 region has 16 residues. The germline CDR1 and CDR2 sequences are LNHDA and SQIVND (reference sequence). V dropped 7 bases and J dropped 2; count of bases not matched to a gene: 14. This chain's CDR3 is CASKSVYGGGTYEQYF. The DNA of the CDR3 is TGTGCCAGTAAATCTGTCTACGGCGGGGGTACCTACGAGCAGTACTTC. Using reference TRBV19 and TRBJ2-7 for the parts outside the CDR3, the full variable domain is DGGITQSPKYLFRKEGQNVTLSCEQNLNHDAMYWYRQDPGQGLRLIYYSQIVNDFQKGDIAEGYSVSREKKESFPLTVTSAQKNPTAFYLCASKSVYGGGTYEQYFGPGTRLTVT.

This chain uses TRBV7-9 with TRBJ2-4; 9 positions match TRBD1. CDR1 and CDR2 (germline): SEHNR, FQNEAQ (reference sequence). After removal of 6 bases from V and 7 bases from J, the junction contained 10 bases not matched to a gene. This CDR3 comprises 15 residues. CDR3 sequence reads: CASSNGTGRLNIQYF. The CDR3 coding sequence is TGTGCCAGCAGTAACGGGACAGGGCGCTTGAACATTCAGTACTTC.

This clone was observed once. The chain joins TRBV28 to TRBJ2-7, with TRBD1 matching over 8 bases. CDR1 and CDR2 (germline): MDHEN, SYDVKM. Trimming at V came to 5 bases and at J to 4 bases, leaving 13 bases not matched to a gene. There are 16 residues in the CDR3. This CDR3 reads CASSPQTGTGEYEQYF. DNA of the CDR3: TGTGCCAGCAGTCCACAAACCGGGACAGGAGAATACGAGCAGTACTTC.

The CDR3, as DNA: TGCGCCAGCAGTGGGGCGACTAGCGGGAGCGGTACCGGGGAGCTGTTTTTT. Its translation is CASSGATSGSGTGELFF. The rearrangement uses TRBV4-3 and TRBJ2-2; TRBD2 matches at 12 bases. V dropped 6 bases and J dropped 5; count of bases not matched to a gene: 10. From germline, CDR1 is LGHNA and CDR2 YSLEER. The CDR3 totals 17 residues.

This clone has at least ten counts. The chain links TRBV3-1 (or the pseudogene TRBV3-2) to TRBJ2-7; 12 positions match TRBD2. V trimming: 4 bases; J trimming: 5 bases; junction bases outside the gene matches: 6. This CDR3 has 15 residues. Germline values: CDR1 LGHDT, CDR2 YNNKEL (reference sequence). CDR3 residues: CASSPRTSGNDEQYF. In DNA form, the CDR3 reads TGTGCCAGCAGCCCTCGGACTAGCGGGAACGACGAGCAGTACTTC.

The sample holds one count of this clone. The rearrangement links TRBV27 to TRBJ2-2; the match to TRBD1 covers 9 bases. The V gene's germline CDR1 is MNHEY and CDR2 SMNVEV (reference sequence). V gave up 7 bases and J gave up 4 bases; unmatched junction bases: 10. CDR3 length: 16 amino acids. DNA of the CDR3: TGTGCCAGCACCAAAGGTCCGGGACAGGGCACCGGGGAGCTGTTTTTT. This gives the protein CASTKGPGQGTGELFF.

The genes are TRBV30 and TRBJ1-1, with TRBD1 matching 8 bases. V lost 2 bases to trimming and J lost 0 bases; unmatched junction nucleotides: 8. Germline loops: CDR1 GTSNPN, CDR2 SVGIG (reference sequence). The CDR3 is 16 amino acids. CDR3 sequence: CAWSPRQGAVNTEAFF. The CDR3 DNA reads TGTGCCTGGAGTCCCCGCCAGGGGGCTGTGAACACTGAAGCTTTCTTT.

This clone was counted between two and nine times. The chain employs TRBV6-6 and TRBJ2-5; 11 positions match TRBD2. The CDR3 is 14 amino acids. Per the germline V gene, CDR1 is MNHNY and CDR2 is SVGAGI (reference sequence). Losses at the gene ends were 7 bases for V and 4 bases for J; bases not matched to a gene: 5. The CDR3 region has the DNA TGTGCCAGCAATAGCGGGAGGGCAGGAGAGACCCAGTACTTC. This gives the protein CASNSGRAGETQYF.

CDR3: CASILSDRVRQPQHF. In DNA, the CDR3 is TGCGCCAGCATTCTTTCGGACAGGGTAAGGCAGCCCCAGCATTTT. V is TRBV10-1 and J is TRBJ1-5, with 8 bases lining up with TRBD1. Trimming cost V 7 bases and J 7 bases; bases outside gene matches: 12. In germline, CDR1 is WNHNN, CDR2 SYGVQD (reference sequence). This CDR3 contains 15 residues.

This sequence joins TRBV5-5 and TRBJ2-3; 9 nucleotides agree with TRBD2. Germline trimming cut 3 bases from V and 2 bases from J; bases unmatched to any gene: 4. The CDR3 loop spans 15 amino acids. CDR1 SGHKS and CDR2 YYEKEE come from the germline V gene (reference sequence). This CDR3 is CASSSGLAFTDTQYF. The CDR3 region has the DNA TGTGCCAGCAGCTCGGGACTAGCATTCACAGATACGCAGTATTTT.

V gene TRBV9 combines with J gene TRBJ2-3; TRBD2 matches at 9 bases. Trimming took 0 bases from V and 2 from J; bases not matched to a gene: 4. The CDR3 totals 16 residues. CDR1 SGDLS and CDR2 YYNGEE come from the germline V gene. CDR3 nucleotide sequence: TGTGCCAGCAGCGTAGGACTAGCGGATGCCACAGATACGCAGTATTTT. Translated, it gives CASSVGLADATDTQYF.

This sequence joins TRBV5-1 and TRBJ1-4; D is perhaps TRBD1 (6 bases). Germline V lookup: CDR1 SGHRS, CDR2 YFSETQ. Trimming cost V 4 bases and J 7 bases, with 11 bases left between them. CDR3 length: 13 amino acids. CDR3 DNA sequence: TGCGCCAGCAGCCCACAGGACAGTGAAAAACTGTTTTTT. Translating gives CASSPQDSEKLFF. The variable domain in full, with the rest retrieved from reference TRBV5-1 and TRBJ1-4, is KAGVTQTPRYLIKTRGQQVTLSCSPISGHRSVSWYQQTPGQGLQFLFEYFSETQRNKGNFPGRFSGRQFSNSRSEMNVSTLELGDSALYLCASSPQDSEKLFFGSGTQLSVL.

The CDR3, as DNA: TGTGCCAGCAGCTGGGACAGGGACTCTTCACCCCTCCACTTT. Encoded protein: CASSWDRDSSPLHF. V usage is TRBV6-1 and J usage is TRBJ1-6; 9 nucleotides line up with TRBD1. This CDR3 region has 14 residues. V gave up 6 bases and J gave up 9 bases; unmatched junction bases: 6. Looked up from germline, CDR1 is MNHNS and CDR2 is SASEGT.

A few counts support this clone. This rearrangement joins TRBV6-1 to TRBJ1-2; D possibly corresponds to TRBD1 (5 bases). Germline lookup yields CDR1 MNHNS and CDR2 SASEGT. Trimming stripped 1 base from V and 8 bases from J, with 11 bases between. The CDR3 spans 13 residues. The CDR3 nucleotides are TGTGCCAGCAGTGAAGGGGGACTCGGCGGCTACACCTTC. Translation: CASSEGGLGGYTF.

CDR3: CASSLDISSYNEQFF. CDR3 bases: TGTGCCAGCAGCTTAGATATTAGTAGCTACAATGAGCAGTTCTTC. The chain couples TRBV7-7 to TRBJ2-1; D call uncertain. The CDR3 totals 15 residues. The germline V gene has CDR1 SSHAT and CDR2 FNYEAQ (reference sequence). Trimming cost V 1 base and J 3 bases, with 10 bases left between them.